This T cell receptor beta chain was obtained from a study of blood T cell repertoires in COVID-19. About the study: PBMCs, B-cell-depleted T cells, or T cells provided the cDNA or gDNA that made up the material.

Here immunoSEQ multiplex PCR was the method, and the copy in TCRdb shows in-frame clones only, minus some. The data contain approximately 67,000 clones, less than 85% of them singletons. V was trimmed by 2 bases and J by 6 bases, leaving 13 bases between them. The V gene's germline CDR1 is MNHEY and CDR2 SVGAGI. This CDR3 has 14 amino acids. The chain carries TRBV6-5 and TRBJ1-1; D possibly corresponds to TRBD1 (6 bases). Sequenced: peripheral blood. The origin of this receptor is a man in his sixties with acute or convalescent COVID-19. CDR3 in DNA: TGTGCCAGCAGTTACACCGGGGGGCGGGCTGAAGCTTTCTTT. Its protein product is CASSYTGGRAEAFF.